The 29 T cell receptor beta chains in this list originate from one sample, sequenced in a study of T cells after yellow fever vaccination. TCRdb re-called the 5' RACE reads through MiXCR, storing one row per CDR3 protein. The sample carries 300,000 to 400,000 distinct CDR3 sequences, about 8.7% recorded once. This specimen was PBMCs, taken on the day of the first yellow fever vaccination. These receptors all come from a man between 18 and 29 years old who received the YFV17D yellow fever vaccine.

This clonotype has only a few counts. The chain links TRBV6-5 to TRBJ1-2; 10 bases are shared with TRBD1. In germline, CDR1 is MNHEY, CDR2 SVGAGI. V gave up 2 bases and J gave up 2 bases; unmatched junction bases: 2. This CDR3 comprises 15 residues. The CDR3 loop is CASSYGGQGNYGYTF. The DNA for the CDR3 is TGTGCCAGCAGTTACGGGGGACAGGGGAACTATGGCTACACCTTC.

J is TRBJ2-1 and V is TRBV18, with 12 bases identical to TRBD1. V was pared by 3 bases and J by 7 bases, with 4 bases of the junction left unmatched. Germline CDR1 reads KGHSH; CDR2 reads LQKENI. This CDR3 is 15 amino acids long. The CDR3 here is CASSPGQGADNEQFF. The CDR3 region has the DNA TGTGCCAGCTCACCGGGACAGGGGGCGGATAATGAGCAGTTCTTC.

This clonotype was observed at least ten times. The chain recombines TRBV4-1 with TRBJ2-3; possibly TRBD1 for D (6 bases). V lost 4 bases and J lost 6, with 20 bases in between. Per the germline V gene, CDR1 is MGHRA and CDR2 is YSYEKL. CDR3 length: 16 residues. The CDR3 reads CASSLLVGAVVDTQYF. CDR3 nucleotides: TGCGCCAGCAGCCTTTTAGTGGGGGCGGTTGTGGATACGCAGTATTTT.

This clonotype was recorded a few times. The CDR3 region is CASSYSFLAKNIQYF. DNA for the CDR3: TGTGCCAGCAGTTACTCTTTCCTAGCCAAAAACATTCAGTACTTC. This sequence joins TRBV6-2 or TRBV6-3 and TRBJ2-4; D not certain. This CDR3 is 15 amino acids long. V was trimmed by 0 bases and J by 0 bases, leaving 6 bases between them. Germline V CDR1 and CDR2: MNHEY, SVGEGT.

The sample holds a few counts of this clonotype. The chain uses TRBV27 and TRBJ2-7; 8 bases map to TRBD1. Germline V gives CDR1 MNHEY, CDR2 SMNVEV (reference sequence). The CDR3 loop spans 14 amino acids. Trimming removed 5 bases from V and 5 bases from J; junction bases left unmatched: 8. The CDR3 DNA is TGTGCCAGCAGTAGCAGGGGGCGAGTCAACGAGCAGTACTTC. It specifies CASSSRGRVNEQYF.

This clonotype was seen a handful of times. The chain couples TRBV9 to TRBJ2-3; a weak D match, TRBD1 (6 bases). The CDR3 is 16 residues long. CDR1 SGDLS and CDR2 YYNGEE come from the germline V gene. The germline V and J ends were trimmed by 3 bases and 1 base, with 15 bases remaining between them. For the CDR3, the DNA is TGTGCCAGCAGCGGGGGGCAGGGGACCCGCACAGATACGCAGTATTTT. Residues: CASSGGQGTRTDTQYF.

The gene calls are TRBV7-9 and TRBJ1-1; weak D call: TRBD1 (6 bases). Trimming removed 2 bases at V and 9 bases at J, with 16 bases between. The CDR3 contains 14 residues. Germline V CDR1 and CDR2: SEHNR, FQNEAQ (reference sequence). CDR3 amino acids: CASSLPPRTAQAFF. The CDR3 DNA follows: TGTGCCAGCAGCTTACCGCCACGGACAGCCCAAGCTTTCTTT.

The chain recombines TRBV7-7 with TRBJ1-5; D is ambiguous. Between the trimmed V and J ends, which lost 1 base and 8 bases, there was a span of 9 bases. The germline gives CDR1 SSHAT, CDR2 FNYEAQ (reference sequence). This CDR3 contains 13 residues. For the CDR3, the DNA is TGTGCCAGCAGCTTAGGTCGGTGGAAGCCCCAGCATTTT. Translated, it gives CASSLGRWKPQHF.

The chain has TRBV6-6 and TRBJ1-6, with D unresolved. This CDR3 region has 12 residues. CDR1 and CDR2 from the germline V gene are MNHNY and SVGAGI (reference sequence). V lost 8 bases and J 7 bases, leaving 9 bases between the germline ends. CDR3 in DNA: TGTGCCAGCTTGAAAGACAATTCACCCCTCCACTTT. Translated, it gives CASLKDNSPLHF.

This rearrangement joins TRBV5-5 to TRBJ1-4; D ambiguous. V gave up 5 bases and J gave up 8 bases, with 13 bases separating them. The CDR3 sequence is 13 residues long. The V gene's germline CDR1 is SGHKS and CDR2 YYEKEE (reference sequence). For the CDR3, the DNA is TGTGCCAGCAGGTTCGGCCCCTCCGAAAAACTGTTTTTT. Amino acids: CASRFGPSEKLFF.

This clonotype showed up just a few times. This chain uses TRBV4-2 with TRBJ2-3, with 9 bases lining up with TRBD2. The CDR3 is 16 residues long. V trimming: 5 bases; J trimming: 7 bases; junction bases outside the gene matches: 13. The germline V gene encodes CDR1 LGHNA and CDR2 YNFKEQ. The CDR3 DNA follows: TGTGCCAGCAGCAAGGACTATTCAGCGGGGGGATATACGCAGTATTTT. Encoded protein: CASSKDYSAGGYTQYF.

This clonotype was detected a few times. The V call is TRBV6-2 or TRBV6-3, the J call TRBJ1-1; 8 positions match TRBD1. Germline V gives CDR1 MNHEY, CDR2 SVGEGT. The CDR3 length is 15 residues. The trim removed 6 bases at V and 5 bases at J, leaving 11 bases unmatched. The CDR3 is CASRDRTGSRTEAFF. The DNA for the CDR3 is TGTGCCAGCAGAGATCGGACAGGGTCTAGGACTGAAGCTTTCTTT.

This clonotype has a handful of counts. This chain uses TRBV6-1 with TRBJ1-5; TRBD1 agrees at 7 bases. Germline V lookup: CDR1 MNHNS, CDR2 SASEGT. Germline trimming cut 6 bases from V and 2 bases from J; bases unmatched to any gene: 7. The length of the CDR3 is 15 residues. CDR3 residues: CASRPGQTGNQPQHF. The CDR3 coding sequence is TGTGCCAGCAGACCGGGACAGACGGGCAATCAGCCCCAGCATTTT.

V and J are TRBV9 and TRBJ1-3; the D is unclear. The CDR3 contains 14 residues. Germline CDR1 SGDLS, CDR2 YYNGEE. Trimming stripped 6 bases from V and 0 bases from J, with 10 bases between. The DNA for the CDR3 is TGTGCCAGCACGGACGGTAGCTCTGGAAACACCATATATTTT. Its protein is CASTDGSSGNTIYF.

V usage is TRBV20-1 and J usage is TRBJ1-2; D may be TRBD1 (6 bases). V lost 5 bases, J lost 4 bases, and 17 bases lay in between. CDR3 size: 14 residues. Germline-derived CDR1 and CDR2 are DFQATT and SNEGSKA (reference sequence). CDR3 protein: CSAGDTTGSYGYTF. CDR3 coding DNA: TGCAGTGCTGGGGATACCACAGGGTCCTATGGCTACACCTTC.

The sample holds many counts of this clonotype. CDR3 in amino acids: CASSLAWTGYNEQFF. The CDR3 nucleotides read TGTGCCAGCAGTTTAGCGTGGACAGGGTACAATGAGCAGTTCTTC. The chain links TRBV12-3 or TRBV12-4 to TRBJ2-1; 8 bases are a match to TRBD1. There are 15 residues in the CDR3. After removal of 0 bases from V and 4 bases from J, the junction contained 2 bases not matched to a gene.

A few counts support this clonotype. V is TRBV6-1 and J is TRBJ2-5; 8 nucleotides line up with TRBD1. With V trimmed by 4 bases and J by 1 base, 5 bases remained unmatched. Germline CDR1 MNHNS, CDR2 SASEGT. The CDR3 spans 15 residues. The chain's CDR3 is CASSAGGAGQETQYF. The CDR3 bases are TGTGCCAGCAGTGCAGGGGGCGCGGGCCAAGAGACCCAGTACTTC.

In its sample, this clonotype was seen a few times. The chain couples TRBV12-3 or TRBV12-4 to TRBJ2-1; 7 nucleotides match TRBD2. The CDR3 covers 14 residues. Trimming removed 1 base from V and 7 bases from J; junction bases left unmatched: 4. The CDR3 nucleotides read TGTGCCAGCAGTTTAGTGCCAGCGGGGAATGAGCAGTTCTTC. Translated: CASSLVPAGNEQFF.

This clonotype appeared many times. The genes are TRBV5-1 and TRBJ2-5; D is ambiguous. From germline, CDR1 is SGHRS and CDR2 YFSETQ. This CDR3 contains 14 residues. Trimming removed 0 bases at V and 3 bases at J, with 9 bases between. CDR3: CASSLEAPEETQYF. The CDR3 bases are TGCGCCAGCAGCTTGGAGGCGCCAGAAGAGACCCAGTACTTC.

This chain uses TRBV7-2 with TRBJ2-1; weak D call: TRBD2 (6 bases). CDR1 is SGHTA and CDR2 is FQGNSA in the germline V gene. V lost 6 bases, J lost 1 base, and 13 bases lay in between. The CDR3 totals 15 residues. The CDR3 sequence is CASRGGEGSYNEQFF. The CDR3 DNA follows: TGTGCCAGCAGGGGGGGTGAGGGTTCCTACAATGAGCAGTTCTTC.

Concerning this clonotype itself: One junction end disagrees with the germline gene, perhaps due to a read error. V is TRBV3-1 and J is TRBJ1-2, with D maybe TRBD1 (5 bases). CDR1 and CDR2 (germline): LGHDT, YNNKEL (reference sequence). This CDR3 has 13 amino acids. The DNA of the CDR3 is TGTTCCAGTTCACAGGAGGCTAACTATGGCTACACCTTC. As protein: CSSSQEANYGYTF.

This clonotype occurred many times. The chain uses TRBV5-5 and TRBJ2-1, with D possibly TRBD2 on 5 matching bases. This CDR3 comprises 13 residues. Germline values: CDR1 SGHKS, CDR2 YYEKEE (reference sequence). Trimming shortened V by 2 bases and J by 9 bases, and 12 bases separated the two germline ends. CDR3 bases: TGTGCCAGCAGCTTTAACAGCGGCGCTGAGCAGTTCTTC. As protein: CASSFNSGAEQFF.

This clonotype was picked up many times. The CDR3 is CASSLVRLSSTDTQYF. CDR3 DNA: TGTGCCAGCAGCTTAGTTAGGTTATCTAGCACAGATACGCAGTATTTT. The chain uses TRBV7-6 and TRBJ2-3; D is undetermined. The CDR3 contains 16 residues. The germline V gene encodes CDR1 SGHVS and CDR2 FNYEAQ. The germline V and J ends were trimmed by 1 base and 0 bases, with 11 bases remaining between them.

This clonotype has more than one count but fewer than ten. CDR3 loop: CASSLAGVPSYNEQFF. The CDR3 bases are TGCGCCAGCAGCTTGGCCGGGGTTCCCTCCTACAATGAGCAGTTCTTC. V and J are TRBV5-1 and TRBJ2-1; weak D call: TRBD2 (5 bases). This CDR3 is built from 16 residues. The V gene's germline CDR1 is SGHRS and CDR2 YFSETQ. The ends were cut back, 0 bases at V and 0 bases at J, with 10 bases in the middle.

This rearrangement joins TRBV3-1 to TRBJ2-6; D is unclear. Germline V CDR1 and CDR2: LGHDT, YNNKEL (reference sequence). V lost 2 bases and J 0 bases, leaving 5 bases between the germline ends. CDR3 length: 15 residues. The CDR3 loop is CASSQQVSGANVLTF. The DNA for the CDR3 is TGTGCCAGCAGCCAACAGGTCTCTGGGGCCAACGTCCTGACTTTC.

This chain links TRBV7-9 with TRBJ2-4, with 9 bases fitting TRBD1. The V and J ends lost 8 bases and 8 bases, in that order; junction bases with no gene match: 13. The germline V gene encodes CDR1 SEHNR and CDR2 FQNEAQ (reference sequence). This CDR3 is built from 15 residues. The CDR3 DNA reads TGTGCCAGCGGGCGAGGGACAGGGATTTCTCACATTCAGTACTTC. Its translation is CASGRGTGISHIQYF. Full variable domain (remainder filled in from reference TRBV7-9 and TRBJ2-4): DTGVSQNPRHKITKRGQNVTFRCDPISEHNRLYWYRQTLGQGPEFLTYFQNEAQLEKSRLLSDRFSAERPKGSFSTLEIQRTEQGDSAMYLCASGRGTGISHIQYFGAGTRLSVL.

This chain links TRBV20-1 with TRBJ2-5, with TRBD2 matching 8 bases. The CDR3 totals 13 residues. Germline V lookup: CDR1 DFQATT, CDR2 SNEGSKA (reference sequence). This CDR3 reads CSGELAAQETQYF. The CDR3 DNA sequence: TGCAGCGGGGAACTAGCGGCCCAAGAGACCCAGTACTTC.

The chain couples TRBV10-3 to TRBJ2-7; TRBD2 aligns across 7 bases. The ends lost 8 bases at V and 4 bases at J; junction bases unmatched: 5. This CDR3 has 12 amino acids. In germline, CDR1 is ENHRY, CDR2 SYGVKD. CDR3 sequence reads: CAIAASGYEQYF. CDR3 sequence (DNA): TGTGCCATCGCCGCTAGCGGTTACGAGCAGTACTTC.

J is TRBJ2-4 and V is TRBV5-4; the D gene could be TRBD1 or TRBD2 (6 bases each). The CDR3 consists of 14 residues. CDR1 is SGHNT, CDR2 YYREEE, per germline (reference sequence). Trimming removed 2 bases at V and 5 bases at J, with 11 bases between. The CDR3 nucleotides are TGTGCCAGCAGCTTCGGGGGCGGCCAAAACATTCAGTACTTC. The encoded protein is CASSFGGGQNIQYF.